A single sample gave rise to the 26 T cell receptor beta chains below, sequenced in a study of T cells in Graves' hyperthyroidism and ophthalmopathy (dated by TCRdb to about 2019). Libraries were constructed by multiplex PCR. This sample was sequenced with an Illumina HiSeq 2000. The TCR beta CDR3 regions were amplified from the RNA transcripts. The first round of RT-PCR for the TCR CDR3 was performed with the HTBI primer set and the Qiagen OneStep RT-PCR kit. TCRdb trimmed public reads at Q25 via fastp, called clones via MiXCR and kept in-frame beta chains. Rows are combined by CDR3 protein, so each entry shows the most common genes and DNA. The table for this sample lists 400,000 to 600,000 distinct CDR3 sequences; around 16% of them were counted only once. 25% to 30% of the sample comes from the top ten. Sequencing was performed on blood. The source is a young woman with Graves' ophthalmopathy.

This clonotype showed up many times. The chain recombines TRBV6-2 or TRBV6-3 with TRBJ1-1; D may be TRBD1 (5 bases). V was cut by 5 bases and J by 4 bases, with 11 bases left in between. CDR3 length equals 13 residues. Germline V gene data show CDR1 as MNHEY and CDR2 as SVGEGT. As DNA, the CDR3 is TGTGCCAGCAGTGCCCAGGGAAGCACTGAAGCTTTCTTT. Protein: CASSAQGSTEAFF.

This clonotype was seen many times. The chain combines TRBV6-2 or TRBV6-3 with TRBJ2-4, with no clear D. V was shortened by 2 bases and J by 1 base, with 3 bases between the two germline ends. Per germline, CDR1 MNHEY and CDR2 SVGEGT. This CDR3 is 13 amino acids long. The CDR3 bases are TGTGCCAGCAGTTACGGCGCCAAAAACATTCAGTACTTC. Its translation: CASSYGAKNIQYF.

Only a few counts were recorded for this clonotype. The genes are TRBV5-1 and TRBJ2-1; unclear D gene. This CDR3 is built from 14 residues. Trimming removed 1 base at V and 5 bases at J, with 10 bases between. Germline V gives CDR1 SGHRS, CDR2 YFSETQ. The CDR3 reads CASSLSRVDNEQFF. The CDR3 DNA reads as TGCGCCAGCAGCTTGTCCCGAGTCGACAATGAGCAGTTCTTC.

A word on this clonotype: A read error is possible here, since a much larger clone lies one base away. The gene calls are TRBV5-1 and TRBJ2-7; maybe TRBD1 (5 bases). Germline V gene data show CDR1 as SGHRS and CDR2 as YFSETQ. CDR3 length equals 15 residues. This CDR3 reads CASSLGLVGTGEQYF. Written as DNA, the CDR3 is TGTGCCAGCAGCTTGGGGCTAGTGGGAACTGGGGAGCAGTACTTC.

The chain links TRBV20-1 to TRBJ1-5; D is ambiguous. Germline lookup yields CDR1 DFQATT and CDR2 SNEGSKA (reference sequence). This CDR3 has 12 residues. Between the trimmed V and J ends, which lost 8 bases and 7 bases, there was a span of 15 bases. The CDR3 region has the DNA TGCAGTTCCGGACGGTTCCAGCAGCCCCAGCATTTT. Encoded protein: CSSGRFQQPQHF.

The CDR3 bases are TGTGCCAGCAGTTGGACTAGCGGGATAGAGACCCAGTACTTC. Residues: CASSWTSGIETQYF. The chain employs TRBV6-5 and TRBJ2-5; 12 bases agree with TRBD2. Germline CDR1 and CDR2: MNHEY and SVGAGI. V gave up 4 bases and J gave up 4 bases; unmatched junction bases: 1. CDR3 length: 14 amino acids.

Points on this clonotype: A junction end diverges from the germline sequence, so it may reflect a read error. The V gene is TRBV24-1, the J gene TRBJ2-3; weak D call: TRBD2 (6 bases). Per germline, CDR1 KGHDR and CDR2 SFDVKD. This CDR3 is 13 amino acids long. CDR3 coding DNA: TGTGCCACCAGCGATTCGGGGGCAGATACGCAGTATTTT. This gives the protein CATSDSGADTQYF.

In this sample, this clonotype turned up many times. This chain connects TRBV18 to TRBJ2-7; TRBD1 is a possible D gene (7 bases). This CDR3 contains 14 residues. Per the germline V gene, CDR1 is KGHSH and CDR2 is LQKENI. Trimming removed 4 bases from V and 5 bases from J, with 15 bases in between. CDR3 DNA sequence: TGTGCCAGCTCACGACGCGGGACAGACCACGAGCAGTACTTC. It yields the protein CASSRRGTDHEQYF.

The J gene is TRBJ2-1, the V gene TRBV28; the D gene could be TRBD1 or TRBD2 (6 bases each). Trimming left V 2 bases short and J 0 bases short, with 20 bases between. The CDR3 sequence is 19 residues long. Germline V CDR1 and CDR2: MDHEN, SYDVKM. CDR3 sequence (DNA): TGTGCCAGCAGTTTAGGGGAGACTCGGGGGCTCAGCTCCTACAATGAGCAGTTCTTC. Encoded protein: CASSLGETRGLSSYNEQFF.

This clonotype showed up many times. V and J are TRBV2 and TRBJ2-5; 10 bases line up with TRBD2. Trimming took 7 bases from V and 3 from J; bases not matched to a gene: 11. The V gene's germline CDR1 is SNHLY and CDR2 FYNNEI. CDR3 size: 16 residues. The CDR3 is CASTRLAGVIKETQYF. As DNA, the CDR3 is TGTGCCAGCACACGGCTAGCGGGAGTCATTAAAGAGACCCAGTACTTC.

V and J are TRBV29-1 and TRBJ1-1, with D possibly being TRBD1 (6 bases). V was trimmed by 5 bases and J by 3 bases, leaving 16 bases between them. CDR1 and CDR2 (germline): SQVTM, ANQGSEA. The CDR3 consists of 14 residues. The CDR3 loop reads CSVQSLSGDTEAFF. The CDR3 DNA is TGCAGCGTTCAATCGCTATCAGGGGACACTGAAGCTTTCTTT.

The chain joins TRBV10-3 to TRBJ2-1; the match to TRBD1 covers 12 bases. J gave up 8 bases and V 5 bases, and 4 bases lay outside the gene matches. This CDR3 spans 14 amino acids. Per the germline V gene, CDR1 is ENHRY and CDR2 is SYGVKD. The chain's CDR3 is CAISPGQGADEQFF. The CDR3 DNA reads as TGTGCCATCAGTCCGGGACAGGGGGCTGATGAGCAGTTCTTC.

The chain links TRBV5-1 to TRBJ2-1; 11 bases fit TRBD2. The CDR3 is 15 amino acids. V dropped 4 bases and J dropped 14; count of bases not matched to a gene: 14. Germline V gene data show CDR1 as SGHRS and CDR2 as YFSETQ. CDR3 sequence reads: CASSLGLAGGALEFF. The CDR3 DNA reads as TGCGCCAGCAGCCTCGGACTAGCGGGTGGGGCGTTGGAGTTCTTC.

This clonotype was observed a handful of times. J is TRBJ2-7 and V is TRBV12-3 or TRBV12-4; D gene unclear. This CDR3 has 12 amino acids. The V end lost 0 bases, the J end lost 3 bases, and 3 bases lay between the germline ends. CDR3 sequence reads: CASSLAIYEQYF. DNA for the CDR3: TGTGCCAGCAGTTTAGCGATCTACGAGCAGTACTTC.

The rearrangement uses TRBV4-1 and TRBJ1-5, with D possibly being TRBD1 (5 bases). The CDR3 spans 15 residues. Germline V gene lookup returns CDR1 MGHRA and CDR2 YSYEKL. V lost 4 bases to trimming and J lost 1 base, with 11 bases between them. CDR3 in DNA: TGCGCCAGCAGCCCGACAGAAGTAAGCAATCAGCCCCAGCATTTT. This sequence encodes CASSPTEVSNQPQHF.

The J gene is TRBJ1-4, the V gene TRBV7-9; D is ambiguous. Germline CDR1 and CDR2: SEHNR and FQNEAQ (reference sequence). The CDR3 has 12 amino acids. Trimming pared 4 bases from V and 7 bases from J, leaving 7 bases between. The CDR3 sequence: CASSWGSEKLFF. The DNA of the CDR3 is TGTGCCAGCAGCTGGGGATCTGAAAAACTGTTTTTT.

This clonotype was counted many times. V and J are TRBV30 and TRBJ2-3; the D is unclear. Germline-derived CDR1 and CDR2 are GTSNPN and SVGIG (reference sequence). V was shortened by 1 base and J by 0 bases, with 5 bases between the two germline ends. The CDR3 runs to 13 residues. CDR3 sequence (DNA): TGTGCCTGGAGTGAAGGGAGCACAGATACGCAGTATTTT. Its translation: CAWSEGSTDTQYF.

This clonotype was observed many times. The chain recombines TRBV9 with TRBJ2-1; D may be TRBD1 (5 bases). Trimming left V 2 bases short and J 4 bases short, with 13 bases between. CDR1 and CDR2 (germline): SGDLS, YYNGEE. CDR3 length equals 15 residues. The CDR3 is CASSVGRVPYNEQFF. CDR3 in DNA: TGTGCCAGCAGCGTTGGCAGGGTCCCGTACAATGAGCAGTTCTTC.

This clonotype was counted many times. The CDR3 loop is CASSQDPRGPLPANEQFF. The CDR3 coding sequence is TGCGCCAGCAGCCAAGATCCCCGCGGGCCACTCCCCGCCAATGAGCAGTTCTTC. The chain is built from TRBV4-3 and TRBJ2-1; perhaps TRBD2 as D (5 bases). The V and J ends lost 0 bases and 6 bases respectively, with 21 bases between them. The CDR3 sequence is 18 residues long. Germline CDR1 is LGHNA and CDR2 is YSLEER.

This clonotype has a count of ten or more. The V and J genes are TRBV2 and TRBJ2-3, with D tentatively TRBD2 (6 bases). V was cut by 0 bases and J by 5 bases, with 12 bases left in between. Germline V lookup: CDR1 SNHLY, CDR2 FYNNEI. The CDR3 length is 15 residues. This CDR3 is CASSEATGARDTQYF. In DNA, the CDR3 is TGTGCCAGCAGTGAAGCTACGGGAGCTAGAGATACGCAGTATTTT. Looking up the rest from reference TRBV2 and TRBJ2-3 gives the full variable domain: EPEVTQTPSHQVTQMGQEVILRCVPISNHLYFYWYRQILGQKVEFLVSFYNNEISEKSEIFDDQFSVERPDGSNFTLKIRSTKLEDSAMYFCASSEATGARDTQYFGPGTRLTVL.

This clonotype was detected a few times. The rearrangement uses TRBV7-9 and TRBJ2-7; D possibly corresponds to TRBD1 (6 bases). The CDR3 is made up of 16 amino acids. Germline loops: CDR1 SEHNR, CDR2 FQNEAQ (reference sequence). V was trimmed by 1 base and J by 1 base, leaving 14 bases between them. CDR3 bases: TGTGCCAGCAGCTTAGTAGCCGGGACAACTTCCTACGAGCAGTACTTC. Translating it yields CASSLVAGTTSYEQYF.

The table lists this clonotype with many counts. This chain connects TRBV5-1 to TRBJ1-2, with no clear D. CDR3 length: 14 residues. V dropped 6 bases and J dropped 0 bases, with 12 bases sitting between them. CDR1 SGHRS and CDR2 YFSETQ come from the germline V gene. CDR3 residues: CASNHPGSNYGYTF. The CDR3 nucleotides are TGCGCCAGCAACCATCCGGGCTCTAACTATGGCTACACCTTC.

This clonotype showed up many times. The rearrangement links TRBV20-1 to TRBJ2-1, with a weak D call TRBD2 (5 bases). Trimming removed 5 bases from V and 4 bases from J, with 12 bases in between. Per the germline V gene, CDR1 is DFQATT and CDR2 is SNEGSKA (reference sequence). The CDR3 runs 13 residues. This CDR3 reads CSAVNGEYNEQFF. As DNA, the CDR3 is TGCAGTGCTGTGAATGGGGAGTACAATGAGCAGTTCTTC.

This clonotype was found a few times. The rearrangement uses TRBV11-2 and TRBJ2-1, with TRBD1 identical over 8 bases. Unmatched junction bases numbered 6, after V lost 2 bases and J lost 0 bases. The CDR3 runs to 17 residues. Germline values: CDR1 SGHAT, CDR2 FQNNGV. CDR3 sequence: CASSLYGTGSSYNEQFF. The CDR3 DNA follows: TGTGCCAGCAGCTTATACGGGACAGGAAGCTCCTACAATGAGCAGTTCTTC.

The V call is TRBV27, the J call TRBJ1-4; perhaps TRBD1 as D (6 bases). This CDR3 is 14 amino acids long. Germline values: CDR1 MNHEY, CDR2 SMNVEV (reference sequence). V was trimmed by 6 bases and J by 5 bases, leaving 13 bases between them. In DNA form, the CDR3 reads TGTGCCAGCAGCTCACAGGGATTAAATGAAAAACTGTTTTTT. Its protein product is CASSSQGLNEKLFF.

This clonotype showed up many times. In DNA, the CDR3 is TGTGCCAGCAGCAGACTCTCCGGGACAGGGAACACTGAAGCTTTCTTT. It encodes CASSRLSGTGNTEAFF. The chain has TRBV7-8 and TRBJ1-1, with 8 positions matching TRBD1. V trimming: 5 bases; J trimming: 1 base; junction bases outside the gene matches: 9. CDR1 and CDR2 (germline): SGHVS, FQNEAQ. The CDR3 has 16 amino acids.